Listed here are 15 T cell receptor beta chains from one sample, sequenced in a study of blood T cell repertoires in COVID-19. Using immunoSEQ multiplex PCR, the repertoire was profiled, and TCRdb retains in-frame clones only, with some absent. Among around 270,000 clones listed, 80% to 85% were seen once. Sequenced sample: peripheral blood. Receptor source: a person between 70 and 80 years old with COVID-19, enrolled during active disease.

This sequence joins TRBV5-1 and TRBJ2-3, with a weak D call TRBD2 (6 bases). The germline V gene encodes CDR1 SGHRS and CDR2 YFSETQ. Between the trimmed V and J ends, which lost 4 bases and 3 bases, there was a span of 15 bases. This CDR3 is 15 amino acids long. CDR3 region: CASSPGTLGTDTQYF. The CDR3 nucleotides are TGCGCCAGCAGCCCCGGGACTTTAGGAACAGATACGCAGTATTTT.

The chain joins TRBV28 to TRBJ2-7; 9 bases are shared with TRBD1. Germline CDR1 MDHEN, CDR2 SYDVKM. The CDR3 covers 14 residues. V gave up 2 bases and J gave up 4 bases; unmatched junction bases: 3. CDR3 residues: CASSLGTGSYEQYF. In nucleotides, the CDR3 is TGTGCCAGCAGTTTAGGGACAGGGAGTTACGAGCAGTACTTC.

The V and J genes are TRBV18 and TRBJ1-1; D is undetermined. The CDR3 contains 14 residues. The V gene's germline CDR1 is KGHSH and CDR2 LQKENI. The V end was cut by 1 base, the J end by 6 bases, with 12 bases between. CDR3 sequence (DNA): TGTGCCAGCTCACCACTGGCTGGGGAGGCTGAAGCTTTCTTT. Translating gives CASSPLAGEAEAFF.

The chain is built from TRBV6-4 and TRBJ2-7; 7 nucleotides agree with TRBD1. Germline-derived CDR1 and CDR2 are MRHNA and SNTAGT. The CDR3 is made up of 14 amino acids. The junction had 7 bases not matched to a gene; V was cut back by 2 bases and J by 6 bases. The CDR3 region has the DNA TGTGCCAGCAGTGACGAGGGGGCGCAGGGCGAGCAGTACTTC. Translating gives CASSDEGAQGEQYF.

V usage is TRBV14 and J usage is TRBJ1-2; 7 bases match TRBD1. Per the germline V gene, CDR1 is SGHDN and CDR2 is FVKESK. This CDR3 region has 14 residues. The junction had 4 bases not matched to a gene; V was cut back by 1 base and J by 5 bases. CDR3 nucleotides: TGTGCCAGCAGCCAAGTAGGGGGCAAATATGGCTACACCTTC. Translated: CASSQVGGKYGYTF.

The CDR3 reads CASSNRDRFTYEQYF. Here the CDR3 DNA reads TGTGCCAGCAGCAACCGGGACAGATTCACCTACGAGCAGTACTTC. This chain links TRBV21-1 with TRBJ2-7; TRBD1, the D gene given by the table, was not confirmed from the DNA. TRBV21-1 is assigned pseudogene status. This CDR3 is built from 15 residues.

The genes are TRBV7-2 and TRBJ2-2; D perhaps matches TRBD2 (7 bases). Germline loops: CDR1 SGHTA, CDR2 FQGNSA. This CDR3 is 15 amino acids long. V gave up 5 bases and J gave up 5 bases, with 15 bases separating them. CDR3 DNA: TGTGCCAGCAGCCAGGGGAGGGCCTTAACCGGGGAGCTGTTTTTT. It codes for CASSQGRALTGELFF.

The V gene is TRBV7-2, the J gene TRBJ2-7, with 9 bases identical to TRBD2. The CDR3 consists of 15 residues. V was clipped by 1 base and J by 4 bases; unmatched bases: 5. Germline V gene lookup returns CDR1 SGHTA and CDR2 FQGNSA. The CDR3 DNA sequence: TGTGCCAGCAGCTTAGTTGCGGGGGGGATTTACGAGCAGTACTTC. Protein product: CASSLVAGGIYEQYF.

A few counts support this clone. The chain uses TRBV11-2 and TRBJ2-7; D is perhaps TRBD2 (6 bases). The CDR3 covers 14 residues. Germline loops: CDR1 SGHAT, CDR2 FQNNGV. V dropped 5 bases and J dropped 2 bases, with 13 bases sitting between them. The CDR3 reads CASSPPGRAYEQYF. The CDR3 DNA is TGTGCCAGCAGCCCGCCCGGGAGAGCCTACGAGCAGTACTTC.

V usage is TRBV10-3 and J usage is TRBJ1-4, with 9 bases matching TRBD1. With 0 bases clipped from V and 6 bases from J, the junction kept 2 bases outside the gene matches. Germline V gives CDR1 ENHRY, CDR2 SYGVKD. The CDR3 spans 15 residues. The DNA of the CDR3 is TGTGCCATCAGTGAGTCGGGACAGGGTGATGAAAAACTGTTTTTT. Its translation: CAISESGQGDEKLFF.

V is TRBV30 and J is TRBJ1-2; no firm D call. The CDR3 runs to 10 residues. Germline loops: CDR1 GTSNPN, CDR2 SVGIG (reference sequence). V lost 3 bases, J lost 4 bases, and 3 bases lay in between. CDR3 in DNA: TGTGCCTGGAGCCTCTATGGCTACACCTTC. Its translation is CAWSLYGYTF. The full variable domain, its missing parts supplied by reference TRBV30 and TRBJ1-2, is SQTIHQWPATLVQPVGSPLSLECTVEGTSNPNLYWYRQAAGRGLQLLFYSVGIGQISSEVPQNLSASRPQDRQFILSSKKLLLSDSGFYLCAWSLYGYTFGSGTRLTVV.

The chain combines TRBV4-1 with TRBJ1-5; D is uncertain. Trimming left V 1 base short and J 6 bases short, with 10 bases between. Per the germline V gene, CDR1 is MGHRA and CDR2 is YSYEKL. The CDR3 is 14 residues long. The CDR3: CASSQVSAGQPQHF. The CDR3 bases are TGCGCCAGCAGCCAAGTCTCCGCAGGTCAGCCCCAGCATTTT.

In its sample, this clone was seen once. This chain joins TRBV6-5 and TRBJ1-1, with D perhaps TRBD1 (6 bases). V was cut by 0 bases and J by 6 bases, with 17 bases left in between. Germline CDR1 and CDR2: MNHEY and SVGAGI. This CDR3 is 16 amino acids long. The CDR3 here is CASSYSFGVGAAEAFF. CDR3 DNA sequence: TGTGCCAGCAGTTACTCTTTTGGTGTGGGGGCTGCTGAAGCTTTCTTT.

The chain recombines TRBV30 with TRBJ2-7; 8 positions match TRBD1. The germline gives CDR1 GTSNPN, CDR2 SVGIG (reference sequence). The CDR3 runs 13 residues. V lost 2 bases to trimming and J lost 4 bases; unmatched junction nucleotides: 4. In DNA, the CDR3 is TGTGCCTGGAGTTCAGGGGGCTGGTACGAGCAGTACTTC. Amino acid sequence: CAWSSGGWYEQYF.

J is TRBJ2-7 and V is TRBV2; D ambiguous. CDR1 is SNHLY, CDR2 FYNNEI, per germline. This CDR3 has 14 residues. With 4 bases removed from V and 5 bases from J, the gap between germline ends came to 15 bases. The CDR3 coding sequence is TGTGCCAGCAGTGGTCTGGCGGAACTTGACGAGCAGTACTTC. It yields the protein CASSGLAELDEQYF. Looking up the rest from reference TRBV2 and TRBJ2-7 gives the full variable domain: EPEVTQTPSHQVTQMGQEVILRCVPISNHLYFYWYRQILGQKVEFLVSFYNNEISEKSEIFDDQFSVERPDGSNFTLKIRSTKLEDSAMYFCASSGLAELDEQYFGPGTRLTVT.